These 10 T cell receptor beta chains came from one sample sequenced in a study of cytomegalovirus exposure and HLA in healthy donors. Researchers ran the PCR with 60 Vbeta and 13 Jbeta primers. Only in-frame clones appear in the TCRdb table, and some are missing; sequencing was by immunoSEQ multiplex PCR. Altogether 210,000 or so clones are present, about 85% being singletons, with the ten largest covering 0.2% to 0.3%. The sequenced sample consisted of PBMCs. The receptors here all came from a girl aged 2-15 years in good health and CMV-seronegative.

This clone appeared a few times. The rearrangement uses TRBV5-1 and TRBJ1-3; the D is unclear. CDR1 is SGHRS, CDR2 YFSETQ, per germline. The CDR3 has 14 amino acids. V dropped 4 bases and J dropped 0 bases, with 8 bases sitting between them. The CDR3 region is CASSVGSSGNTIYF. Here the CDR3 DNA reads TGCGCCAGCAGCGTCGGGAGCTCTGGAAACACCATATATTTT.

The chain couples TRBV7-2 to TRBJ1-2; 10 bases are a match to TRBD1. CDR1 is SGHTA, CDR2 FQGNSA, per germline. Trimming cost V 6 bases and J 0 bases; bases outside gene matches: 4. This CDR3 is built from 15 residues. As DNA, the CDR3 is TGTGCCAGCAGTTGGGGGACAGGGGCTAACTATGGCTACACCTTC. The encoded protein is CASSWGTGANYGYTF.

CDR3 sequence: CASSYQGQGRLEQYF. CDR3 nucleotides: TGTGCCAGCAGTTACCAGGGACAGGGTCGGTTGGAGCAGTACTTC. The chain couples TRBV6-5 to TRBJ2-5, with 9 positions matching TRBD1. Germline lookup yields CDR1 MNHEY and CDR2 SVGAGI. CDR3 length: 15 residues. V trimming: 2 bases; J trimming: 11 bases; junction bases outside the gene matches: 12.

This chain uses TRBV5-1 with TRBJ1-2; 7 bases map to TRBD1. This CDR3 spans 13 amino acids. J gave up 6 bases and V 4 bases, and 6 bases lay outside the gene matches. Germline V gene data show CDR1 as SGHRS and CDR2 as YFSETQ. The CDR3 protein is CASSPVTGDGYTF. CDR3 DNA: TGCGCCAGCAGCCCCGTAACAGGGGATGGCTACACCTTC.

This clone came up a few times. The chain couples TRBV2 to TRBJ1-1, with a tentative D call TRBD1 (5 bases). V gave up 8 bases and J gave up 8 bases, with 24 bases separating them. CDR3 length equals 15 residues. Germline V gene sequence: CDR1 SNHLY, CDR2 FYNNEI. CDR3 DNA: TGTGCCAGCGCCCTAGGGCAGGGCTCAAACCGGGAAGCTTTCTTT. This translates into CASALGQGSNREAFF.

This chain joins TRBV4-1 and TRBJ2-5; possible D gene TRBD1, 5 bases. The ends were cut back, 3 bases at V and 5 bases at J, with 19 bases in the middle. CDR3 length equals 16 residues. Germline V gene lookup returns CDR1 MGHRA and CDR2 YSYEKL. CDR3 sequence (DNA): TGCGCCAGCAGCCAGACCGTCCCCCGGGCAGGGGAGACCCAGTACTTC. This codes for CASSQTVPRAGETQYF.

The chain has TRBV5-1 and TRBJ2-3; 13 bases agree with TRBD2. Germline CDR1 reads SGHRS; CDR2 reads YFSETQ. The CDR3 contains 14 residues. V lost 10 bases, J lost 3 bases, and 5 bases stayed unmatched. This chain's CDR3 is CASSGLAGTDTQYF. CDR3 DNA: TGCGCCTCGTCGGGACTAGCGGGAACAGATACGCAGTATTTT. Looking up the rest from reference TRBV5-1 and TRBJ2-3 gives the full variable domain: KAGVTQTPRYLIKTRGQQVTLSCSPISGHRSVSWYQQTPGQGLQFLFEYFSETQRNKGNFPGRFSGRQFSNSRSEMNVSTLELGDSALYLCASSGLAGTDTQYFGPGTRLTVL.

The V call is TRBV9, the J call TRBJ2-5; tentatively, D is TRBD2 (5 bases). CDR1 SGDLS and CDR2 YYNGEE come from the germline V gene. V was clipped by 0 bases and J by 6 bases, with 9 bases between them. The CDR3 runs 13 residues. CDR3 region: CASSVGGRQTQYF. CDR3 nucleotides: TGTGCCAGCAGCGTAGGAGGGCGACAGACCCAGTACTTC. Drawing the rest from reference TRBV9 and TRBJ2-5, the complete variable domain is DSGVTQTPKHLITATGQRVTLRCSPRSGDLSVYWYQQSLDQGLQFLIQYYNGEERAKGNILERFSAQQFPDLHSELNLSSLELGDSALYFCASSVGGRQTQYFGPGTRLLVL.

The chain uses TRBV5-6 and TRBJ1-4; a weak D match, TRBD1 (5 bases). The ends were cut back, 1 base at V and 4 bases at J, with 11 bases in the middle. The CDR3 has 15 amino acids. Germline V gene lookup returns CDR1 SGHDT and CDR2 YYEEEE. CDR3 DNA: TGTGCCAGCAGCTTGAGGCAGGGAATTAATGAAAAACTGTTTTTT. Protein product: CASSLRQGINEKLFF.

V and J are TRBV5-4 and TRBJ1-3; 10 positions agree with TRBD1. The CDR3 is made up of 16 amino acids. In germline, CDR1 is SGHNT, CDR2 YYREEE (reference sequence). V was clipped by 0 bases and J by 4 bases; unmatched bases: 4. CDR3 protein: CASSLETGGFGNTIYF. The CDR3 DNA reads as TGTGCCAGCAGCTTGGAGACAGGGGGCTTCGGAAACACCATATATTTT.